This passage covers 2 T cell receptor beta chains from one sample sequenced in a study of blood T cell repertoires in COVID-19. Data came from immunoSEQ multiplex PCR; TCRdb stores just in-frame clones and leaves some out. This sample has tens of thousands of clones, with about 70% found just once. What was sequenced was peripheral blood. The receptor set was obtained from a man in his sixties or seventies with active or convalescent COVID-19.

The chain is built from TRBV5-4 and TRBJ2-7; D gene ambiguous. V lost 3 bases and J 5 bases, leaving 15 bases between the germline ends. The CDR3 is 14 amino acids. The germline gives CDR1 SGHNT, CDR2 YYREEE (reference sequence). The CDR3 protein is CASSSRMASHEQYF. DNA for the CDR3: TGTGCCAGCAGCTCTAGAATGGCCTCACACGAGCAGTACTTC.

The chain links TRBV2 to TRBJ1-4, with D possibly TRBD1 on 6 matching bases. The germline V gene encodes CDR1 SNHLY and CDR2 FYNNEI. CDR3 length equals 14 residues. The V gene lost 7 bases and the J gene lost 7 bases, with 16 bases spanning the gap. Here the CDR3 reads CASKGDGDSEKLFF. CDR3 nucleotides: TGTGCCAGCAAGGGGGACGGGGATTCTGAAAAACTGTTTTTT.